This TCR beta chain is from a study of blood T cell repertoires in COVID-19 (dated by TCRdb to 2018 to 2021). The study in broad terms: The collaborator samples originated in the United States, Italy and Spain and spanned the acute and convalescent phases of COVID-19. The dataset comprised deeply sampled blood TCRbeta repertoires from subjects exposed to, actively infected with, or recovered from COVID-19. The repertoires were released in a freely available public database meant as a resource for research on the immune response to SARS-CoV-2. The prospective study material was composed of cDNA or gDNA derived from T cells, B-cell-depleted T cells, or PBMCs. The sample metadata nearly always contained a de-identified subject ID, COVID-19 status, age in years and sex. Samples came from the ongoing ImmuneRACE study (first 160 participants) plus 1,254 subjects from 6 global collaborators. Where available, HLA class I and class II types were taken from metadata supplied by the sample provider and were not determined by assay-based typing. Summary of the overall study and its limitations: The quantity of clinical and demographic metadata differed by source and by participant and was supplied without curation.

Collaborating institutions collected whole blood in K2EDTA tubes following their own protocols. For TCRbeta analysis, collaborators shipped samples as frozen whole blood, isolated PBMCs, or DNA extracted from either of those sample types. Of note for this clone: The clone's antigen remains unknown. One base away there is no much larger clone; base qualities are not given.

CDR1 SNHLY and CDR2 FYNNEI are derived from the germline V gene. The CDR3 numbers 12 residues from cysteine through phenylalanine. Kept here is only the CDR3 DNA, which spans 36 bases and is read in frame from base 1. Trimming removed 7 bases from V and 7 bases from J, leaving 13 bases between the germline ends. TCRbeta CDR3 regions were amplified from genomic DNA using the immunoSEQ Assay, a bias-controlled multiplex PCR. The paper's processing steps were these. The number of nucleated cells in each sample was estimated by amplification of reference gene primers within the assay. Sequence reads were collapsed and filtered to measure the absolute abundance of every unique TCRbeta CDR3 rearrangement. For each sample, productive Simpson clonality was calculated as the square root of Simpson's diversity index over productive rearrangements. Not all clones reach the TCRdb copy of this immuneACCESS table, which keeps in-frame sequences only. Checked studies attribute under half of the gap to unresolved V genes and leave the rest unexplained. V and J calls and clone size follow that table, whereas D and trimming were derived from the DNA. The sample data list hundreds of thousands of clones, and 80% to 90% of these were observed just once. The ten most abundant clones make up 0.85% to 1% of the sample.

This receptor was taken from a man in his forties with acute or convalescent COVID-19. Specimen: peripheral blood. This sequence uses TRBV2 and TRBJ1-1; the D gene is possibly TRBD1, with 6 bases matching. The nucleotide sequence is given as TGTGCCAGCAAACGGGGGGCTGGTGAAGCTTTCTTT. Its protein reads: CASKRGAGEAFF.